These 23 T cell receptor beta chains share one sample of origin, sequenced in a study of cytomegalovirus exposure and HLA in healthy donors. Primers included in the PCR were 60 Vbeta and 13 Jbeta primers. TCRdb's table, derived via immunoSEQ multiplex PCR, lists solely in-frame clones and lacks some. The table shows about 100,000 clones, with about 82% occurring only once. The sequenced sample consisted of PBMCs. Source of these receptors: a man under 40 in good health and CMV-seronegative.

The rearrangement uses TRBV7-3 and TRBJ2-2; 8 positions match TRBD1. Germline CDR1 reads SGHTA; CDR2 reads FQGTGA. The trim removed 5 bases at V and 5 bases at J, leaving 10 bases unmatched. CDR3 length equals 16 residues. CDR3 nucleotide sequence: TGTGCCAGCAGCCTTAGACAGGGGATAAGGACCGGGGAGCTGTTTTTT. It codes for CASSLRQGIRTGELFF. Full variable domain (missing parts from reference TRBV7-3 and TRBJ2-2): GAGVSQTPSNKVTEKGKYVELRCDPISGHTALYWYRQSLGQGPEFLIYFQGTGAADDSGLPNDRFFAVRPEGSVSTLKIQRTERGDSAVYLCASSLRQGIRTGELFFGEGSRLTVL.

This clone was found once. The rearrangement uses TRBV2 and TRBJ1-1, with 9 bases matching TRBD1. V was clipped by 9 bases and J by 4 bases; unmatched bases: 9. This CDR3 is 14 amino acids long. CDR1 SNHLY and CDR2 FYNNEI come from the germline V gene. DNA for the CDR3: TGTGCCAGAGTTAGACAGGGGGGGAGCACTGAAGCTTTCTTT. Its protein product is CARVRQGGSTEAFF.

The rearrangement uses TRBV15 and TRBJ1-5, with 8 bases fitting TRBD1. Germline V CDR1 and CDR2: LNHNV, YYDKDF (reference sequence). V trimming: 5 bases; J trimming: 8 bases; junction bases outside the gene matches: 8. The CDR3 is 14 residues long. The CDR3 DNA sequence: TGTGCCACCAGCGTGGACAGGGAGAAGGAGCCCCAGCATTTT. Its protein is CATSVDREKEPQHF.

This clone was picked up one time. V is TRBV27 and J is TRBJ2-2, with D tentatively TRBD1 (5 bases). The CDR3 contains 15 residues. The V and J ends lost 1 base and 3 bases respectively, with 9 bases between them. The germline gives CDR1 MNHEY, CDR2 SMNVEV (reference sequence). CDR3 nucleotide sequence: TGTGCCAGCAGTTTATTGGGGCTCGACACCGGGGAGCTGTTTTTT. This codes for CASSLLGLDTGELFF.

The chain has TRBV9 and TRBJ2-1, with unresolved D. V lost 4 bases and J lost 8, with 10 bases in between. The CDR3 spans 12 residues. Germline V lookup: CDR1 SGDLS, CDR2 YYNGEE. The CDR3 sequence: CASSPIRDEQFF. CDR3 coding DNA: TGTGCCAGCAGCCCGATTCGAGATGAGCAGTTCTTC.

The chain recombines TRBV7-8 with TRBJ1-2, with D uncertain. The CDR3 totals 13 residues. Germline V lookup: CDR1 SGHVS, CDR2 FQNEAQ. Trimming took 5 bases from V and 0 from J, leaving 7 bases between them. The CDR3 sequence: CASSLPSNYGYTF. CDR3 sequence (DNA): TGTGCCAGCAGCCTACCCTCTAACTATGGCTACACCTTC.

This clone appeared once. The CDR3 loop reads CAWSVAVNQPQHF. The CDR3 DNA reads TGTGCCTGGAGTGTGGCGGTCAATCAGCCCCAGCATTTT. The chain links TRBV30 to TRBJ1-5, with D unclear. Germline V CDR1 and CDR2: GTSNPN, SVGIG (reference sequence). Trimming took off 0 bases at V and 3 bases at J, with 6 bases between the two ends. The CDR3 covers 13 residues.

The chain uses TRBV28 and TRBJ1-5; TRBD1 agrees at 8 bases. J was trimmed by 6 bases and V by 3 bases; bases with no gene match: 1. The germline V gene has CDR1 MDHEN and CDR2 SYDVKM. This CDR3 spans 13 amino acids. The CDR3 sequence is CASSLTGVQPQHF. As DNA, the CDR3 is TGTGCCAGCAGTTTGACAGGGGTTCAGCCCCAGCATTTT.

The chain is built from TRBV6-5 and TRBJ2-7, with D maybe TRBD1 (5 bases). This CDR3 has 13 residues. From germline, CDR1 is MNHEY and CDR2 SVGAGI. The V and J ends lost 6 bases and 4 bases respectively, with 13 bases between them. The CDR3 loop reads CASSYIGQYEQYF. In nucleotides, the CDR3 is TGTGCCAGCAGCTACATTGGACAATACGAGCAGTACTTC.

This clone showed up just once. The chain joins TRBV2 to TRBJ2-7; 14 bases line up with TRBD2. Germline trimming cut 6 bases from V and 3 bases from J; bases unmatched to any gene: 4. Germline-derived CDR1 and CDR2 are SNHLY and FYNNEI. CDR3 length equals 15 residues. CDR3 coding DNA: TGTGCCAGCAGAAAGGGACTAGCGGGAGACTACGAGCAGTACTTC. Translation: CASRKGLAGDYEQYF.

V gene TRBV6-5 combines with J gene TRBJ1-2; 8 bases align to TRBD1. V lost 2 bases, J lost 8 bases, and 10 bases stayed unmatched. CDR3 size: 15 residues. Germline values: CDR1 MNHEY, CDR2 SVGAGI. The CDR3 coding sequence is TGTGCCAGCAGTTACCTTGGTCAGGGGGCGCGCGGCTACACCTTC. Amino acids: CASSYLGQGARGYTF.

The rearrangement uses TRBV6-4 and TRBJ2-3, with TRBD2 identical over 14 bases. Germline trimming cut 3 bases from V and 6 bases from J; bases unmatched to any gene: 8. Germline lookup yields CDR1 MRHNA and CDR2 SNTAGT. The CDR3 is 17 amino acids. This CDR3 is CASSERRTSGGSDTQYF. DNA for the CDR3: TGTGCCAGCAGTGAACGACGGACTAGCGGGGGGTCTGATACGCAGTATTTT.

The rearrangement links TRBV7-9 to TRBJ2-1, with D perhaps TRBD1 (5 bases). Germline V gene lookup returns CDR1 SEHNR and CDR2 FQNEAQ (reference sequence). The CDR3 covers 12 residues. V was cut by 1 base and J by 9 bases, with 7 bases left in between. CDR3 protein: CASSLEGVEQFF. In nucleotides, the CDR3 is TGTGCCAGCAGCTTAGAAGGGGTTGAGCAGTTCTTC.

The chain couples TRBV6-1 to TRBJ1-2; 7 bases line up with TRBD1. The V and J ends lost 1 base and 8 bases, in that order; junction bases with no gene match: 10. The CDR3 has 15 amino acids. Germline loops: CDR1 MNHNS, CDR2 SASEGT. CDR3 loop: CASSEGGQALRGYTF. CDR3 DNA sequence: TGTGCCAGCAGTGAAGGTGGACAGGCCTTGAGGGGCTACACCTTC.

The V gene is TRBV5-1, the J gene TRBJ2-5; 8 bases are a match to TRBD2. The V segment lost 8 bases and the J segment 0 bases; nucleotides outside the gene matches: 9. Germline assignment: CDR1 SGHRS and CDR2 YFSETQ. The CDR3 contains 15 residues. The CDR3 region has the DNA TGCGCCAGTCGGGGGGGACAAGCGGACCAAGAGACCCAGTACTTC. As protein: CASRGGQADQETQYF.

The CDR3 region has the DNA TGTGCCTGGTGGCGAGGAGGGGGCTACACCTTC. Translating gives CAWWRGGGYTF. The chain carries TRBV30 and TRBJ1-2; no firm D call. V was cut by 5 bases and J by 8 bases, with 12 bases left in between. The germline gives CDR1 GTSNPN, CDR2 SVGIG (reference sequence). The CDR3 totals 11 residues.

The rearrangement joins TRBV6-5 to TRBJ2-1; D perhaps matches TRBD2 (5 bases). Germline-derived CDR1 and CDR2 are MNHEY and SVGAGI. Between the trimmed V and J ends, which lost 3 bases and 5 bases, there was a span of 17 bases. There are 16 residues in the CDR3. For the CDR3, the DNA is TGTGCCAGCAGTTATCAGCGGCTACGCCGGGACAATGAGCAGTTCTTC. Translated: CASSYQRLRRDNEQFF.

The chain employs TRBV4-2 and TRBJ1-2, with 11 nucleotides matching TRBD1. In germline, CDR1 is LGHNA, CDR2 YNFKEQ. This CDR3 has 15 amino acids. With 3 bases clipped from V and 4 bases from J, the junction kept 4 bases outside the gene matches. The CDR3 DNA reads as TGTGCCAGCAGCCAGGTCGGACAGGGGGCCTATGGCTACACCTTC. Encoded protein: CASSQVGQGAYGYTF.

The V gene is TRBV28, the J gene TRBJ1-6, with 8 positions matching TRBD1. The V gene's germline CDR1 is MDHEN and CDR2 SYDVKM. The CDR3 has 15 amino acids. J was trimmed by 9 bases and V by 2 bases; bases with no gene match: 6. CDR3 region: CASSLRQGASSPLHF. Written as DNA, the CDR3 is TGTGCCAGCAGTTTACGGCAGGGGGCAAGTTCACCCCTCCACTTT. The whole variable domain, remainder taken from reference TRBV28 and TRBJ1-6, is DVKVTQSSRYLVKRTGEKVFLECVQDMDHENMFWYRQDPGLGLRLIYFSYDVKMKEKGDIPEGYSVSREKKERFSLILESASTNQTSMYLCASSLRQGASSPLHFGNGTRLTVT.

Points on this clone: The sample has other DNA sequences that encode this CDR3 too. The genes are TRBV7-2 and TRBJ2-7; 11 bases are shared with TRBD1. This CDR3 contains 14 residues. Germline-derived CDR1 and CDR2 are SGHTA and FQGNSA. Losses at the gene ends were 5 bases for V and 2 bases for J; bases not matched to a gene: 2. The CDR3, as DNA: TGTGCCAGCAGCAGGGGACAGGGGGCCTACGAGCAGTACTTC. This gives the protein CASSRGQGAYEQYF.

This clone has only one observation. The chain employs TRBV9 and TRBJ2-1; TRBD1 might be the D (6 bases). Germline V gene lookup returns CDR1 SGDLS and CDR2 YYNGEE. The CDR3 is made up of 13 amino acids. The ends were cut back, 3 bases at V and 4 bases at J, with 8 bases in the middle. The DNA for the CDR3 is TGTGCCAGCAGCGGAGGACAGTACAATGAGCAGTTCTTC. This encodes CASSGGQYNEQFF.

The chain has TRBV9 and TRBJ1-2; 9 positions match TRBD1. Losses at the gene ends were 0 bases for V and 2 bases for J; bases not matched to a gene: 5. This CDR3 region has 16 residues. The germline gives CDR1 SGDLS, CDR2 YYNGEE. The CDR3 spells CASSVARTGDNYGYTF. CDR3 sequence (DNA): TGTGCCAGCAGCGTAGCAAGGACAGGGGACAACTATGGCTACACCTTC.

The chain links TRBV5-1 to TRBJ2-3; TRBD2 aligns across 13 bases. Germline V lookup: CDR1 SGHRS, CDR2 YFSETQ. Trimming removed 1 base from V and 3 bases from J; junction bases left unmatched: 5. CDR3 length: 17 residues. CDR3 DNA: TGCGCCAGCAGCTTGATACTAGCGGGGGGGCAAACAGATACGCAGTATTTT. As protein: CASSLILAGGQTDTQYF.